This TCR beta chain was found in a study of cytomegalovirus exposure and HLA in healthy donors. Some clones are missing from TCRdb's copy, which holds only in-frame ones; the method was immunoSEQ multiplex PCR. Of approximately 98,000 clones listed, around 85% are singletons. V lost 5 bases, J lost 0 bases, and 10 bases lay in between. CDR1 is SGHAT, CDR2 FQNNGV, per germline. This CDR3 spans 14 amino acids. This clone appeared once. What it binds is not known. While the first cohort had around 700 subjects, the donors belonged to the separate validation cohort of 100 to 150 subjects. The study's findings and limits: It was reportedly the case that the classifier diagnosed cytomegalovirus status with high specificity and sensitivity.

Sequenced input: PBMCs. The gene calls are TRBV11-2 and TRBJ1-1, with D unclear. This TCR came from a young woman in good health and CMV-seronegative. The DNA of the CDR3 is TGTGCCAGCAGCGAGAACACAGTGAACACTGAAGCTTTCTTT. Its translation is CASSENTVNTEAFF.